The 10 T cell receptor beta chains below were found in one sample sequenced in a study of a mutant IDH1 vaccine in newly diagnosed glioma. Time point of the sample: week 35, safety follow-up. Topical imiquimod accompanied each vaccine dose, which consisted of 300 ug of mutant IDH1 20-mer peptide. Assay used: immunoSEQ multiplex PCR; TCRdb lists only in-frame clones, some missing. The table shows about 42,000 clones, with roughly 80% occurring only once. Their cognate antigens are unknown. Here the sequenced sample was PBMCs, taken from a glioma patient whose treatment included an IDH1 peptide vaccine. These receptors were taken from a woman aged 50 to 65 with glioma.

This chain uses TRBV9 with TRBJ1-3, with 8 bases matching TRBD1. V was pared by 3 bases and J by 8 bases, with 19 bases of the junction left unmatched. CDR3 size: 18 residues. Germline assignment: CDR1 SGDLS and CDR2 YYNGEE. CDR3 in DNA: TGTGCCAGCAGCGCACCGCTCACAGGGGGAGCGACTCGACACACCATATATTTT. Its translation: CASSAPLTGGATRHTIYF.

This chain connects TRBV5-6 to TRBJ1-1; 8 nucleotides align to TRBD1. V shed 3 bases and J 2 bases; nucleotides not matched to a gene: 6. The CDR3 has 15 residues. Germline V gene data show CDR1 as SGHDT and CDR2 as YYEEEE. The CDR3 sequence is CASSYRTGLNTEAFF. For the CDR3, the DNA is TGTGCCAGCAGCTACCGGACAGGGCTTAACACTGAAGCTTTCTTT.

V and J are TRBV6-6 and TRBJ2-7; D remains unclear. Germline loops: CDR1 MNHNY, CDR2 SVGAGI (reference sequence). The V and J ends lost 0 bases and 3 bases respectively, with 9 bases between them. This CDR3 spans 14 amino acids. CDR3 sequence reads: CASSYSTGYYEQYF. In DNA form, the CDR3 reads TGTGCCAGCAGTTACTCGACGGGCTACTACGAGCAGTACTTC.

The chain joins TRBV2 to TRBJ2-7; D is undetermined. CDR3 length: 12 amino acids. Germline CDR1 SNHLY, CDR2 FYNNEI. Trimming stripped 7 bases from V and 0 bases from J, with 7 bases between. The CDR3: CASKAPSYEQYF. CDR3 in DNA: TGTGCCAGCAAGGCGCCCTCCTACGAGCAGTACTTC.

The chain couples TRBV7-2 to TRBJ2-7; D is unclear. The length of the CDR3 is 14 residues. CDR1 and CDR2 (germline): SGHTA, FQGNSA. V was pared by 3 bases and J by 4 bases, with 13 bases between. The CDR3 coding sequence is TGTGCCAGCAGCTTGACCAATAAGGATTACGAGCAGTACTTC. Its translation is CASSLTNKDYEQYF.

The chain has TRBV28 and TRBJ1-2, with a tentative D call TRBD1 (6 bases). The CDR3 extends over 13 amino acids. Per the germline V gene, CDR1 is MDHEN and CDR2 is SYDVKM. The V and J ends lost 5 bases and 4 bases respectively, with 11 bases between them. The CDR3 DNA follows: TGTGCCAGCAGTATGACAGGATCCTATGGCTACACCTTC. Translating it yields CASSMTGSYGYTF.

The CDR3 DNA reads as TGCGCCAGCAGCCCAGGAGGGCTTTGGGAGACCCAGTACTTC. Translated: CASSPGGLWETQYF. The V gene is TRBV4-1, the J gene TRBJ2-5, with TRBD2 as a possible D gene (6 bases). Trimming removed 4 bases at V and 5 bases at J, with 14 bases between. Per germline, CDR1 MGHRA and CDR2 YSYEKL. The CDR3 covers 14 residues.

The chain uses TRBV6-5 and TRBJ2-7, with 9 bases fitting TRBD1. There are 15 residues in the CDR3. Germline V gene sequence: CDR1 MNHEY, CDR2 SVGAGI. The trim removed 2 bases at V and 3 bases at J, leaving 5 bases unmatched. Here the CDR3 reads CASSYTGTGNYEQYF. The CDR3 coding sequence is TGTGCCAGCAGTTACACCGGGACAGGGAACTACGAGCAGTACTTC.

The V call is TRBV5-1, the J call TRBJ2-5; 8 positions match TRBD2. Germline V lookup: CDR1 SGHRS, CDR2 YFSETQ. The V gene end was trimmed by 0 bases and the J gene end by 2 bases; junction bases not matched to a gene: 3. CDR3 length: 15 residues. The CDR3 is CASSLAGGGQETQYF. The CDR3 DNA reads TGCGCCAGCAGCTTGGCCGGGGGGGGACAAGAGACCCAGTACTTC.

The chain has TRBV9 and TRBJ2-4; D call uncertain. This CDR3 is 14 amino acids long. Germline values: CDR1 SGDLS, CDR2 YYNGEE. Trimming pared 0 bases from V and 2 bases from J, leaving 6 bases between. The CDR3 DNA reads TGTGCCAGCAGCGTAGGGGCCACCAAAAACATTCAGTACTTC. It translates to CASSVGATKNIQYF.